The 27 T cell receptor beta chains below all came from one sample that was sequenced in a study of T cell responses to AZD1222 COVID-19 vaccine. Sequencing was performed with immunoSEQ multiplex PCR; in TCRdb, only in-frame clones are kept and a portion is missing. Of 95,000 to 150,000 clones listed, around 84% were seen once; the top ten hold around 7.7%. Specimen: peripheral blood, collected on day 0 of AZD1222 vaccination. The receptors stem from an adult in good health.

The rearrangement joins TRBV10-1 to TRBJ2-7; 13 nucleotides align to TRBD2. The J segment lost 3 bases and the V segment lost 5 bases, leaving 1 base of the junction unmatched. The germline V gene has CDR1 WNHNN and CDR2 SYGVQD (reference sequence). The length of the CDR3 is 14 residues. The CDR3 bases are TGCGCCAGCAGTCGACTAGCGGGGGGCTACGAGCAGTACTTC. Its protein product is CASSRLAGGYEQYF.

The CDR3, as DNA: TGTGCCAGCAGCCAAGGAGGGACTAGCGGGGGCTACGAGCAGTACTTC. It specifies CASSQGGTSGGYEQYF. The chain is built from TRBV4-2 and TRBJ2-7; TRBD2 agrees at 14 bases. The CDR3 sequence is 16 residues long. J was trimmed by 3 bases and V by 1 base; bases with no gene match: 2. Germline CDR1 is LGHNA and CDR2 is YNFKEQ.

CDR3 bases: TGTGCCAGCAGCCAAGATGGGACAGGGGCGAAGGAGCAGTACTTC. Translating gives CASSQDGTGAKEQYF. The J gene is TRBJ2-7, the V gene TRBV3-1 (or the pseudogene TRBV3-2), with 10 bases fitting TRBD1. V shed 0 bases and J 7 bases; nucleotides not matched to a gene: 6. The CDR3 consists of 15 residues. The germline V gene encodes CDR1 LGHDT and CDR2 YNNKEL (reference sequence).

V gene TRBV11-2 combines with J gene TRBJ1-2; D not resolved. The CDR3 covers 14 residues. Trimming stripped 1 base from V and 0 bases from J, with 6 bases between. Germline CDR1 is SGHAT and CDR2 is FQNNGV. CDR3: CASSLARANYGYTF. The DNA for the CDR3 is TGTGCCAGCAGCTTAGCTCGGGCTAACTATGGCTACACCTTC.

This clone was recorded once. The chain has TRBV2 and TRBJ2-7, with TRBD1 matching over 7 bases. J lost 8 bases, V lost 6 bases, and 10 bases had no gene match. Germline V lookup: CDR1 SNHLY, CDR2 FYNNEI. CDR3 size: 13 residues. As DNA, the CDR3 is TGTGCCAGCAGGGCTGGACAGGTCCTCAAGCAGTACTTC. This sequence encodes CASRAGQVLKQYF.

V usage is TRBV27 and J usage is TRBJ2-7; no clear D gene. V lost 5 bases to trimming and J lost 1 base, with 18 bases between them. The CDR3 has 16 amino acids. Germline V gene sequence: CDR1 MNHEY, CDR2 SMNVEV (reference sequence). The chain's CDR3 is CASSPSTGGLSYEQYF. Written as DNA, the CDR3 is TGTGCCAGCAGTCCATCGACTGGCGGCCTTTCCTACGAGCAGTACTTC.

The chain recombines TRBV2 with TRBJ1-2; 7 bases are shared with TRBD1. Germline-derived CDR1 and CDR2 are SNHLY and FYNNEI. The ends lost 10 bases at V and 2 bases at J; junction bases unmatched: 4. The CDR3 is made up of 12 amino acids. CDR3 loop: CATSDRNYGYTF. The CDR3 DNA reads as TGTGCCACCTCGGACAGGAACTATGGCTACACCTTC.

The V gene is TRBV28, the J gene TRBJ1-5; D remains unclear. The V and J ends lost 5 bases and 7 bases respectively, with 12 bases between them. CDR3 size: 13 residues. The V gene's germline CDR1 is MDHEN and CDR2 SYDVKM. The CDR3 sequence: CASSLDVGQPQHF. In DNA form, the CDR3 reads TGTGCCAGCAGTCTGGACGTGGGCCAGCCCCAGCATTTT. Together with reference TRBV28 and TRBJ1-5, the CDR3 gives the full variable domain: DVKVTQSSRYLVKRTGEKVFLECVQDMDHENMFWYRQDPGLGLRLIYFSYDVKMKEKGDIPEGYSVSREKKERFSLILESASTNQTSMYLCASSLDVGQPQHFGDGTRLSIL.

The CDR3 sequence is CASSSGQLRDNEQFF. As DNA, the CDR3 is TGTGCCAGCAGCTCGGGACAGTTAAGAGACAATGAGCAGTTCTTC. This chain links TRBV7-3 with TRBJ2-1, with TRBD1 matching 7 bases. Germline CDR1 and CDR2: SGHTA and FQGTGA. This CDR3 has 15 amino acids. The V segment lost 4 bases and the J segment 5 bases; nucleotides outside the gene matches: 8.

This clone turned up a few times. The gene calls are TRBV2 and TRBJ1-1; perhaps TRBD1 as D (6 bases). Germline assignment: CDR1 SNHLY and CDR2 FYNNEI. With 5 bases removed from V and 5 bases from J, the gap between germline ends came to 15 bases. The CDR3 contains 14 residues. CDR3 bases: TGTGCCAGCAGTTACCGGGGGGCTGGGACTGAAGCTTTCTTT. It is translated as CASSYRGAGTEAFF.

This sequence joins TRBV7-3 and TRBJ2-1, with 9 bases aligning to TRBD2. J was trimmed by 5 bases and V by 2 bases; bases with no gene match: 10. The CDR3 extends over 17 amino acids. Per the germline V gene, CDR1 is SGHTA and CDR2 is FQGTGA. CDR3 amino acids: CASSLDLGGRGHNEQFF. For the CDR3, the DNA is TGTGCCAGCAGCTTAGATTTGGGCGGGAGGGGACACAATGAGCAGTTCTTC.

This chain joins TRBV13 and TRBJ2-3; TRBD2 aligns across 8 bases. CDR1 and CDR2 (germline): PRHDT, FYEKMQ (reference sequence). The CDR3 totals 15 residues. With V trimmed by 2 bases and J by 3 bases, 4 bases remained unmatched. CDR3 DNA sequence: TGTGCCAGCAGCTTAAGCGGGAGAGAGACAGATACGCAGTATTTT. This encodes CASSLSGRETDTQYF.

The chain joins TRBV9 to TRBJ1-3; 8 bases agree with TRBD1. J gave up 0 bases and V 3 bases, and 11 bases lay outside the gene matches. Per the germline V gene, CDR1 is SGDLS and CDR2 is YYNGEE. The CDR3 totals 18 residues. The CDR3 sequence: CASSGEGQVNNSGNTIYF. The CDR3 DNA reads TGTGCCAGCAGCGGGGAGGGACAGGTTAACAACTCTGGAAACACCATATATTTT.

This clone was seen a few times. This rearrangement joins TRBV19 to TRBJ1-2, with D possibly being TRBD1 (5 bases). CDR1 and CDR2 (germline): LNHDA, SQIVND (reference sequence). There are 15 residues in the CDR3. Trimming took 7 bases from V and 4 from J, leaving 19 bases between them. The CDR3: CASNPGKGPFYGYTF. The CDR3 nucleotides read TGTGCCAGTAACCCAGGGAAGGGGCCTTTCTATGGCTACACCTTC.

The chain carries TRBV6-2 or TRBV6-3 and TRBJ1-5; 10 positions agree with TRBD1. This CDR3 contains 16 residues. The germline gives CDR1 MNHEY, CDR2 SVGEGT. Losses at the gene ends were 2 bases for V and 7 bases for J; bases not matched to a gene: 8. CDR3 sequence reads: CASSYLWTGGKQPQHF. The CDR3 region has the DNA TGTGCCAGCAGTTACCTTTGGACAGGGGGTAAACAGCCCCAGCATTTT.

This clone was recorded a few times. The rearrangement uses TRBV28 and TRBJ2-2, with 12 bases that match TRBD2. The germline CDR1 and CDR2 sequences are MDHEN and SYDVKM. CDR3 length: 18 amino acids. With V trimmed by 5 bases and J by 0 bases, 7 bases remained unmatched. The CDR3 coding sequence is TGTGCCAGCAGTCCTACCGGACTAGCGGGGCCGAACACCGGGGAGCTGTTTTTT. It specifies CASSPTGLAGPNTGELFF.

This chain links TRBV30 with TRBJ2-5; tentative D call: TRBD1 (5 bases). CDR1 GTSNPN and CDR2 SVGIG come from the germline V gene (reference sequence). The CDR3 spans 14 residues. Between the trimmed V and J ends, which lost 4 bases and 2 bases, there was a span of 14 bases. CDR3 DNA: TGTGCCTGGACTTTCCAGGGCGGACAAGAGACCCAGTACTTC. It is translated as CAWTFQGGQETQYF.

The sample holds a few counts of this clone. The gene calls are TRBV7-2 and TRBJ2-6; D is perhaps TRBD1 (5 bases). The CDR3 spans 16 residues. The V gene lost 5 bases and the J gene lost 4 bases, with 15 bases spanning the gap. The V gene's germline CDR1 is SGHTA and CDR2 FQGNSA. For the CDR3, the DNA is TGTGCCAGCAGCCCAGGGTGGGCTCGGGGGGCCAACGTCCTGACTTTC. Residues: CASSPGWARGANVLTF.

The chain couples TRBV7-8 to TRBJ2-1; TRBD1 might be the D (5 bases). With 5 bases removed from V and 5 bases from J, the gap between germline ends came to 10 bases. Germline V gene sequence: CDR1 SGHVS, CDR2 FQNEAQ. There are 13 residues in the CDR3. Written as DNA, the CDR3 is TGTGCCAGCAGCCCCACAGGTCACAATGAGCAGTTCTTC. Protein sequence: CASSPTGHNEQFF.

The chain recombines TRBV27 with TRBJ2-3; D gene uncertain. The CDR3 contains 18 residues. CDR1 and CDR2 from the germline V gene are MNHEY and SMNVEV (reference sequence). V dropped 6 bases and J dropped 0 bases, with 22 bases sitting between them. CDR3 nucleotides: TGTGCCAGCAGCCTTGGCTATGGAGAGCGTGGAAGCACAGATACGCAGTATTTT. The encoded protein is CASSLGYGERGSTDTQYF.

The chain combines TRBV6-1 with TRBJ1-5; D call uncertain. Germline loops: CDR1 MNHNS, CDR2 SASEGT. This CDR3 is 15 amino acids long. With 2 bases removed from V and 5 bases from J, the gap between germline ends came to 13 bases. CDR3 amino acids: CASSESFRTYQPQHF. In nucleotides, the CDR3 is TGTGCCAGCAGTGAATCTTTCCGGACCTATCAGCCCCAGCATTTT.

The CDR3 DNA is TGTGCCAGCAGTTACTATAGTGGCTACACCTTC. Translation: CASSYYSGYTF. This chain links TRBV6-6 with TRBJ1-2; D is unclear. The germline V and J ends were trimmed by 1 base and 7 bases, with 4 bases remaining between them. Germline-derived CDR1 and CDR2 are MNHNY and SVGAGI (reference sequence). CDR3 length: 11 amino acids.

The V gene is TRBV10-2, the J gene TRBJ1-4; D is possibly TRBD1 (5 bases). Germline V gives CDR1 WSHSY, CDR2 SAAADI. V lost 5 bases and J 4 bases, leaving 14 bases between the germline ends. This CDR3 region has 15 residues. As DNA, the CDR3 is TGCGCCAGCAGTCCGGGACGGAGGGATAATGAAAAACTGTTTTTT. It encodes CASSPGRRDNEKLFF.

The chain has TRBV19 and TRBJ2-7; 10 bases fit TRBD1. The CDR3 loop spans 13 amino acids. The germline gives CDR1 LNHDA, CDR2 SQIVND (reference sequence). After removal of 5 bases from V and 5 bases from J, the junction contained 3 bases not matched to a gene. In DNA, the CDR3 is TGTGCCAGTAGTCGGGACAGGGGCGACGAGCAGTACTTC. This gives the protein CASSRDRGDEQYF.

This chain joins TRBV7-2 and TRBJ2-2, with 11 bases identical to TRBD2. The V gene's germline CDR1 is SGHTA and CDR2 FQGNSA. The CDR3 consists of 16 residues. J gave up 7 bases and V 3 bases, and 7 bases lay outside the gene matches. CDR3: CASSFGLAGGGGELFF. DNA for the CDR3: TGTGCCAGCAGCTTCGGGCTAGCGGGAGGTGGCGGGGAGCTGTTTTTT. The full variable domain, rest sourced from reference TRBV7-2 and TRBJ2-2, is GAGVSQSPSNKVTEKGKDVELRCDPISGHTALYWYRQSLGQGLEFLIYFQGNSAPDKSGLPSDRFSAERTGGSVSTLTIQRTQQEDSAVYLCASSFGLAGGGGELFFGEGSRLTVL.

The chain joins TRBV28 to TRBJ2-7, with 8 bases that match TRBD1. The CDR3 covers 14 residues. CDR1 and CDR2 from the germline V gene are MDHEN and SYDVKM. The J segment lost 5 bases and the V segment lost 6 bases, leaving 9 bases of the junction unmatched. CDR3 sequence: CASRPGQAGDEQYF. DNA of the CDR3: TGTGCCAGCAGGCCGGGACAGGCCGGGGACGAGCAGTACTTC.

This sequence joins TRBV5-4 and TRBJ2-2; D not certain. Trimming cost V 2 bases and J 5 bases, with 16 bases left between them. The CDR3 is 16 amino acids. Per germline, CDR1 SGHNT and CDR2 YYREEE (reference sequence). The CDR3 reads CASSFLRQQGTGELFF. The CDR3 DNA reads TGTGCCAGCAGCTTTCTACGACAACAAGGGACCGGGGAGCTGTTTTTT.